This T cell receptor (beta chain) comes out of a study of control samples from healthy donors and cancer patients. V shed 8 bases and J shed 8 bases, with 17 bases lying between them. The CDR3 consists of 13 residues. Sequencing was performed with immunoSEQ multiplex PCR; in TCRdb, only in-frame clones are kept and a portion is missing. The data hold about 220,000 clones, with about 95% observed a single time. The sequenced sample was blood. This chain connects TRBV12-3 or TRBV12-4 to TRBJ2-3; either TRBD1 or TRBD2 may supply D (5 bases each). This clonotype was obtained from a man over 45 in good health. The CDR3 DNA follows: TGTGCCAGCGGGACCGCGGCGGGTATTACGCAGTATTTT. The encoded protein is CASGTAAGITQYF.